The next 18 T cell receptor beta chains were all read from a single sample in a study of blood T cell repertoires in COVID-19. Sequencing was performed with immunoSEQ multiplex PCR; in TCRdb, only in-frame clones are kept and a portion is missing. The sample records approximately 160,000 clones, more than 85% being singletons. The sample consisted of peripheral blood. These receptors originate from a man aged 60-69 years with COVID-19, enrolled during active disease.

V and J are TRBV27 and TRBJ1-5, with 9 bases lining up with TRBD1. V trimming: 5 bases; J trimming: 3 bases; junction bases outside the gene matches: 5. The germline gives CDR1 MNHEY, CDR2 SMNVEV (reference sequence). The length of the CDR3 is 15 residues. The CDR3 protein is CASSPGTGPNQPQHF. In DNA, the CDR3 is TGTGCCAGCAGTCCCGGGACAGGGCCCAATCAGCCCCAGCATTTT.

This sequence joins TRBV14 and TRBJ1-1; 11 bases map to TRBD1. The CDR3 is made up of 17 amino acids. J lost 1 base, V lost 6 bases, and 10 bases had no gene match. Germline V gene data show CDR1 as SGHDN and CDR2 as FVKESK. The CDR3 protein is CASSRGDRGIGNTEAFF. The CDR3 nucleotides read TGTGCCAGCAGTAGGGGGGACAGGGGGATCGGGAACACTGAAGCTTTCTTT.

DNA of the CDR3: TGCGCCAGCAGCGCCGGACTAGCGGGAGGTTCCGGGGAGCTGTTTTTT. It is translated as CASSAGLAGGSGELFF. The chain employs TRBV5-1 and TRBJ2-2; 14 positions agree with TRBD2. From germline, CDR1 is SGHRS and CDR2 YFSETQ. CDR3 size: 16 residues. V lost 4 bases and J lost 6; bases outside the gene matches: 5.

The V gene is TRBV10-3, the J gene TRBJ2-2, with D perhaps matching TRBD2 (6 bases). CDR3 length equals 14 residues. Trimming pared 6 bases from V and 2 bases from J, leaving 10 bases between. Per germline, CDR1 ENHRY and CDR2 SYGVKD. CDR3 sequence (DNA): TGTGCCATCAGCGCTAGCGTTAACACCGGGGAGCTGTTTTTT. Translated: CAISASVNTGELFF.

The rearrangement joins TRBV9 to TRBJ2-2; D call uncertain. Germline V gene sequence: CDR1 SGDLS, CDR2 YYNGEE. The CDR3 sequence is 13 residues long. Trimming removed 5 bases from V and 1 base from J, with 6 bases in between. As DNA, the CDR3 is TGTGCCAGCAGGGCTTTGAACACCGGGGAGCTGTTTTTT. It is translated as CASRALNTGELFF.

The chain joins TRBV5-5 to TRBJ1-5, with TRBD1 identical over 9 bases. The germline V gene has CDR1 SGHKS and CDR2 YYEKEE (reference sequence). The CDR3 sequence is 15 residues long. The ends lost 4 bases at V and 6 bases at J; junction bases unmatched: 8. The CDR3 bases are TGTGCCAGCAGCGGGGTGGGGACAGGGTCTCAGCCCCAGCATTTT. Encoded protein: CASSGVGTGSQPQHF.

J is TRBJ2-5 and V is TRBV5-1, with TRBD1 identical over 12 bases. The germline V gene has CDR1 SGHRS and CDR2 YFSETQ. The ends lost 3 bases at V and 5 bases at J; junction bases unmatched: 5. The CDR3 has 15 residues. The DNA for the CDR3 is TGCGCCAGCAGCTACGGGACAGGGGGCGAGGAGACCCAGTACTTC. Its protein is CASSYGTGGEETQYF.

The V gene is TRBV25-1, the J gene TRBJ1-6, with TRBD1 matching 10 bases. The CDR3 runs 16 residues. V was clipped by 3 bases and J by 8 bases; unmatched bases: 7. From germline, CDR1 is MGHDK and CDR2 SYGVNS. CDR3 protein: CASSDPRTGGDSPLHF. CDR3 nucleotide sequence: TGTGCCAGCAGTGACCCCAGGACAGGGGGGGATTCACCCCTCCACTTT.

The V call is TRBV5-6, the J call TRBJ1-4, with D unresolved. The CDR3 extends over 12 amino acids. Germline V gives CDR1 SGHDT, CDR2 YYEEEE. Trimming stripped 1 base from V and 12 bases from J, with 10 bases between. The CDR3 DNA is TGTGCCAGCAGCTTGTTTGGCCAAGAACTGTTTTTT. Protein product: CASSLFGQELFF. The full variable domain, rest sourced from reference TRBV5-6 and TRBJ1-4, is DAGVTQSPTHLIKTRGQQVTLRCSPKSGHDTVSWYQQALGQGPQFIFQYYEEEERQRGNFPDRFSGHQFPNYSSELNVNALLLGDSALYLCASSLFGQELFFGSGTQLSVL.

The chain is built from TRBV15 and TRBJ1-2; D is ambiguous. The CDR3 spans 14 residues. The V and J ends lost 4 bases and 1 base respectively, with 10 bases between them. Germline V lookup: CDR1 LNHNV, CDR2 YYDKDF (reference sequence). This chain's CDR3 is CATSNRNSNYGYTF. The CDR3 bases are TGTGCCACCAGCAATAGGAACAGTAACTATGGCTACACCTTC.

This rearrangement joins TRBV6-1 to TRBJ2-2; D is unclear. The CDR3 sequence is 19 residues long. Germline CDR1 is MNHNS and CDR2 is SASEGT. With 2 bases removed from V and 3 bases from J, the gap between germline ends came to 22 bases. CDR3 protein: CASSEFSGSSETYTGELFF. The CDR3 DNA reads TGTGCCAGCAGTGAATTCTCGGGTTCGTCAGAAACTTACACCGGGGAGCTGTTTTTT.

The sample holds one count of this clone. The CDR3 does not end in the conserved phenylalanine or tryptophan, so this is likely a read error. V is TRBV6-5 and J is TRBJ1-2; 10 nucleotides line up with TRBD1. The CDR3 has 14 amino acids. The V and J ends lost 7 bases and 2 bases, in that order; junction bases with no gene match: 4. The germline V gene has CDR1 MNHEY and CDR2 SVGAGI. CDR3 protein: CASIATGGNYGYTL. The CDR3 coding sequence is TGTGCCAGCATTGCGACAGGGGGCAACTATGGCTACACCCTC.

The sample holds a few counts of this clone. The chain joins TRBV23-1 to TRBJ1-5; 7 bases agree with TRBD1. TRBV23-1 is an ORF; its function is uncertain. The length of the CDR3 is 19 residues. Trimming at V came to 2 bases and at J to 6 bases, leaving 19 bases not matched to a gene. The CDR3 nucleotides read TGCGCCAGCAGTCAACCTAAGGCCTCTATCGGGACAGACCTTCAGCCCCAGCATTTT. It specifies CASSQPKASIGTDLQPQHF.

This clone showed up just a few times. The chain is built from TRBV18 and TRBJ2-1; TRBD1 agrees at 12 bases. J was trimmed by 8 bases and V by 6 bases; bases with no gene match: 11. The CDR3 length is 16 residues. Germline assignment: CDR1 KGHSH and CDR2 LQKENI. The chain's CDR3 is CASSGSGTGGRDEQFF. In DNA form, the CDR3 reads TGTGCCAGCTCCGGCTCCGGGACAGGGGGCCGCGATGAGCAGTTCTTC.

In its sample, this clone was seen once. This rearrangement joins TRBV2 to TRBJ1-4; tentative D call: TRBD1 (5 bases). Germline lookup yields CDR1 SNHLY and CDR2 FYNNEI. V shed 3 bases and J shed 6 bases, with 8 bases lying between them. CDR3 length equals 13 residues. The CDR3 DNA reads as TGTGCCAGCAGTGATTTCAGGGATGAAAAACTGTTTTTT. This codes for CASSDFRDEKLFF.

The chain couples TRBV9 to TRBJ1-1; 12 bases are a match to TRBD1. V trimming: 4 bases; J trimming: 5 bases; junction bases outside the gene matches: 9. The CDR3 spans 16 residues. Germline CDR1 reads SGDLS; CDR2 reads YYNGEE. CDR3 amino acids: CASSHRDRGRRTEAFF. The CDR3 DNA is TGTGCCAGCAGCCACCGGGACAGGGGGCGCAGAACTGAAGCTTTCTTT.

The CDR3 sequence: CASSWGLAGETQYF. CDR3 nucleotides: TGTGCCAGCAGCTGGGGACTAGCGGGAGAGACCCAGTACTTC. This chain links TRBV5-4 with TRBJ2-5; 12 bases line up with TRBD2. Germline V lookup: CDR1 SGHNT, CDR2 YYREEE (reference sequence). Trimming at V came to 3 bases and at J to 4 bases, leaving 1 base not matched to a gene. This CDR3 contains 14 residues.

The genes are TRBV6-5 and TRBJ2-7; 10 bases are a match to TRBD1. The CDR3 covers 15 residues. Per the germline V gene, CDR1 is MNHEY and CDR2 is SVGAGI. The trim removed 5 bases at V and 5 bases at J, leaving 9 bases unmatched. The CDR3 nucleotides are TGTGCCAGCAGTCCCCGCCGGGACAGGGGCAACGAGCAGTACTTC. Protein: CASSPRRDRGNEQYF.